This entry lists 3 T cell receptor beta chains sequenced from one sample in a study of a mutant IDH1 vaccine in newly diagnosed glioma. Time point: week 11, during vaccination. Every single dose of the vaccine, 300 ug of mutant IDH1 20-mer peptide, came with topical imiquimod. Profiled with immunoSEQ multiplex PCR; TCRdb holds only in-frame clones, not every one. Here the sample spans around 31,000 clones, 75% to 85% being singletons. The antigens of these receptors remain unknown. Material: PBMCs, obtained from a glioma patient whose treatment included an IDH1 peptide vaccine. The receptors were sampled from a man aged 25-45 years with glioma.

The chain is built from TRBV7-8 and TRBJ2-1; 9 bases agree with TRBD2. The germline CDR1 and CDR2 sequences are SGHVS and FQNEAQ. V shed 4 bases, J shed 0 bases, and the junction held 13 bases outside the gene matches. The CDR3 loop spans 19 amino acids. The CDR3 DNA reads as TGTGCCAGCAGCTCGACTAGCGGTGTGCTCCTGCTCTCCTACAATGAGCAGTTCTTC. Its protein is CASSSTSGVLLLSYNEQFF.

This clone was seen more than once but under ten times. This chain uses TRBV6-1 with TRBJ1-5; D not certain. The CDR3 totals 12 residues. Germline V lookup: CDR1 MNHNS, CDR2 SASEGT. The ends were cut back, 5 bases at V and 8 bases at J, with 10 bases in the middle. The CDR3 here is CASSPFPEPQHF. Written as DNA, the CDR3 is TGTGCCAGCAGTCCTTTTCCGGAGCCCCAGCATTTT.

The chain combines TRBV4-1 with TRBJ1-5; 7 bases match TRBD1. V gave up 3 bases and J gave up 3 bases; unmatched junction bases: 2. The CDR3 is 14 residues long. Germline lookup yields CDR1 MGHRA and CDR2 YSYEKL. As DNA, the CDR3 is TGCGCCAGCAGCCAGCAGGGGGACAATCAGCCCCAGCATTTT. Residues: CASSQQGDNQPQHF.